One sample yielded the 10 T cell receptor beta chains listed below, sequenced in a study of T cell repertoires in aging, cancer and after chemotherapy. Peripheral blood genomic DNA, not sorted cells or RNA, was the template. Rearranged V-D-J TRB sequences were amplified with a mixed TRB-A/B primer pool. Each CDR3 protein gets one entry after TCRdb re-called the multiplex PCR reads with MiXCR. The sample has thousands of distinct CDR3 sequences; 25% to 40% are singletons. The material sequenced was blood. The source of these receptors is a human donor in good health.

The chain carries TRBV19 and TRBJ1-1; 9 nucleotides line up with TRBD1. Looked up from germline, CDR1 is LNHDA and CDR2 is SQIVND (reference sequence). The CDR3 contains 13 residues. J lost 11 bases, V lost 4 bases, and 8 bases had no gene match. The CDR3 protein is CASSTDRGTEAFF. CDR3 coding DNA: TGTGCCAGTAGTACGGACAGGGGTACCGAGGCTTTCTTT.

In this sample, this clonotype turned up a few times. The chain uses TRBV6-2 or TRBV6-3 and TRBJ2-7, with 7 bases aligning to TRBD1. The CDR3 is 15 residues long. The V gene's germline CDR1 is MNHEY and CDR2 SVGEGT. V shed 0 bases and J 3 bases; nucleotides not matched to a gene: 5. This chain's CDR3 is CASSYSPRTGYEQYF. DNA for the CDR3: TGTGCCAGCAGTTACTCGCCCCGGACAGGCTACGAGCAGTACTTC.

This chain joins TRBV6-5 and TRBJ2-7; D unresolved. The V gene's germline CDR1 is MNHEY and CDR2 SVGAGI. The CDR3 runs 11 residues. V was cut by 6 bases and J by 2 bases, with 5 bases left in between. The CDR3 nucleotides read TGTGCCAGCAGCCAAGCCTACGAGCAGTACTTC. This sequence encodes CASSQAYEQYF.

The V and J genes are TRBV12-3 or TRBV12-4 and TRBJ1-1; D possibly corresponds to TRBD1 (6 bases). The CDR3 contains 12 residues. Trimming pared 7 bases from V and 5 bases from J, leaving 11 bases between. Here the CDR3 reads CASTRGLTEAFF. The CDR3 DNA sequence: TGTGCCAGCACCCGGGGGCTGACTGAAGCTTTCTTT.

With regard to this clonotype: One end of the junction varies from germline; a read error may be responsible. This chain links TRBV5-1 with TRBJ2-1; 8 nucleotides match TRBD1. The CDR3 length is 14 residues. Per germline, CDR1 SGHRS and CDR2 YFSETQ. CDR3: CASSSGQATNEQFF. CDR3 nucleotide sequence: TGTGCCAGCAGCTCGGGACAGGCAACGAATGAGCAGTTCTTC.

This clonotype qualifies as medium-sized. The chain is built from TRBV18 and TRBJ2-5; D is unresolved. Germline-derived CDR1 and CDR2 are KGHSH and LQKENI. Trimming removed 3 bases from V and 1 base from J, with 0 bases in between. The CDR3 is 11 amino acids. The DNA of the CDR3 is TGTGCCAGCTCACCCCAAGAGACCCAGTACTTC. Its translation is CASSPQETQYF.

The chain couples TRBV6-2 or TRBV6-3 to TRBJ2-1, with D possibly TRBD1 on 5 matching bases. V shed 7 bases and J shed 5 bases, with 15 bases lying between them. The CDR3 is 14 residues long. The V gene's germline CDR1 is MNHEY and CDR2 SVGEGT. The CDR3 sequence is CASTFVGPNNEQFF. The CDR3 nucleotides are TGTGCCAGCACCTTCGTGGGGCCCAACAATGAGCAGTTCTTC.

This clonotype was picked up a small number of times. The rearrangement links TRBV4-3 to TRBJ2-1; TRBD1 aligns across 8 bases. Germline CDR1 LGHNA, CDR2 YSLEER. The V and J ends lost 2 bases and 5 bases, in that order; junction bases with no gene match: 5. The CDR3 spans 15 residues. CDR3 protein: CASSQTDRAHNEQFF. The CDR3 DNA sequence: TGCGCCAGCAGCCAAACGGACAGGGCGCACAATGAGCAGTTCTTC.

This chain joins TRBV18 and TRBJ2-2, with 8 bases aligning to TRBD2. Germline values: CDR1 KGHSH, CDR2 LQKENI. CDR3 size: 15 residues. V lost 8 bases to trimming and J lost 6 bases; unmatched junction nucleotides: 11. CDR3: CASSPPAGAAGELFF. CDR3 nucleotide sequence: TGTGCCAGCAGTCCTCCAGCGGGGGCCGCCGGGGAGCTGTTTTTT.

This clonotype was seen only a few times. V and J are TRBV12-3 or TRBV12-4 and TRBJ2-1; 7 bases fit TRBD1. The V gene end was trimmed by 5 bases and the J gene end by 4 bases; junction bases not matched to a gene: 2. This CDR3 is built from 13 residues. DNA for the CDR3: TGTGCCAGCAGTGGGGACAGATACAATGAGCAGTTCTTC. The encoded protein is CASSGDRYNEQFF.